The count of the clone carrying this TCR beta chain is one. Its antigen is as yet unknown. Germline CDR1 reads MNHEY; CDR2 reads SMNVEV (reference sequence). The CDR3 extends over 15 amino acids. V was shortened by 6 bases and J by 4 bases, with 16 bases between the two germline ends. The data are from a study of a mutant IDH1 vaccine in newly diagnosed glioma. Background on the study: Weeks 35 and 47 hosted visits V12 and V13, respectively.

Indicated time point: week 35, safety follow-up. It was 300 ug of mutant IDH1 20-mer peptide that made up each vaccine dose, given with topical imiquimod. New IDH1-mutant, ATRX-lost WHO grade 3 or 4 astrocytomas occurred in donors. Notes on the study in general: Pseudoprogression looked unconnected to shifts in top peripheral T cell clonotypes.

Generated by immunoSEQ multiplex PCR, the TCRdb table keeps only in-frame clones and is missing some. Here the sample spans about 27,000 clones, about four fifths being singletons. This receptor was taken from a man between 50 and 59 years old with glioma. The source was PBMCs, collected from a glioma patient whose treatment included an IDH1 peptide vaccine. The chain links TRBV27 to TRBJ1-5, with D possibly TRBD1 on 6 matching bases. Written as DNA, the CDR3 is TGTGCCAGCAGCTCCGAGGGGGGGACTAATCAGCCCCAGCATTTT. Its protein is CASSSEGGTNQPQHF.